The entry below describes one T cell receptor (beta chain). What it binds is unknown. These data originate in a study of CXCR3-negative and CXCR3-positive naive CD8 T cells. Study overall: With about 1.5 +/- 0.3 million reads per library, the TRB reads numbered 110 million to 150 million in total.

Study-level results: Partial loss of CXCR3 expression followed cryopreservation; most assays used fresh PBMCs. Comparison of naive cells showed more hydrophobic TRB CDR3s in CXCR3-positive than in CXCR3-negative naive cells.

The CDR3 contains 14 residues. Germline values: CDR1 SGHTA, CDR2 FQGNSA. UMI-tagged TRB cDNA libraries were built via 5' RACE. No DNA is given; TCRdb re-called the 5' RACE reads and lists each CDR3 protein once. The sample features more than 40,000 distinct CDR3 sequences, with roughly 1.5% in its top ten. V gene TRBV7-2 combines with J gene TRBJ2-7; with no DNA, the TCRdb D assignment of TRBD2 cannot be verified. Sequences were obtained from naive CXCR3- CD8+ T cells from blood. This sample's subset: CD45RO-CCR7+CD27+CD95- naive CD8+ T cells lacking CXCR3 (TNR3-). The receptor's source is a human donor in good health. Some clones in this sample may be carry-over from other donors' samples. The CDR3 loop is CASSLGAGDYEQYF.